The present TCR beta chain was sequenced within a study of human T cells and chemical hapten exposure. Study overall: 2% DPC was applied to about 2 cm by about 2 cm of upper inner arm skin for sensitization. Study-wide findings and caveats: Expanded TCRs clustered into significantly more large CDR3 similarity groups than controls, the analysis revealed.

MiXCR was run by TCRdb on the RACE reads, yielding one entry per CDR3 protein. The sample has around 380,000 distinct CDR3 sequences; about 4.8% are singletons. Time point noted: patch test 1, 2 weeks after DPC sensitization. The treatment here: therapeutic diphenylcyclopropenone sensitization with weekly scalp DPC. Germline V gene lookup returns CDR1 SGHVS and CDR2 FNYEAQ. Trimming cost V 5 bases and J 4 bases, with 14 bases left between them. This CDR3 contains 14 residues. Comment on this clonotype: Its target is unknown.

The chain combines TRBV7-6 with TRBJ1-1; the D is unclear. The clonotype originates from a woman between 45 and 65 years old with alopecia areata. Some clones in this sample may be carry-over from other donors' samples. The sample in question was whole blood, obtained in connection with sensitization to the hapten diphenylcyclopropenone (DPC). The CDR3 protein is CASSRQSHSTEAFF. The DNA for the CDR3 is TGTGCCAGCAGCCGACAAAGCCATAGCACTGAAGCTTTCTTT.